The present TCR beta chain was sequenced within a study of early T cells in non-severe SARS-CoV-2 infection. TCRdb itself ran the 5' RACE reads through MiXCR, one entry per CDR3 protein. This table holds tens of thousands of distinct CDR3 sequences, under 5% found once. In its sample, this clonotype was seen once. CDR1 and CDR2 (germline): ENHRY, SYGVKD. V was clipped by 10 bases and J by 8 bases; unmatched bases: 16. CDR3 length: 16 amino acids. The chain combines TRBV10-3 with TRBJ2-1, with 11 bases that match TRBD2. The source material was whole blood. The sequence was obtained from an adult who was a healthcare worker with PCR-confirmed SARS-CoV-2 infection or an uninfected control (not recorded which). CDR3 residues: CATLSGTSGSGDEQFF. The CDR3 nucleotides are TGTGCCACCCTCTCGGGTACTAGCGGGAGTGGTGATGAGCAGTTCTTC.